The clone carrying this T cell receptor beta chain showed up many times. The data are from a study of breast tumors, draining lymph nodes, adjacent tissues. TCRdb analysed the multiplex PCR reads with MiXCR anew, one entry per CDR3 protein. In the table there are approximately 45,000 distinct CDR3 sequences, 20% to 25% of which are singletons. CDR1 SNHLY and CDR2 FYNNEI come from the germline V gene. V was pared by 5 bases and J by 8 bases, with 12 bases between. The CDR3 covers 12 residues. The material sequenced was breast tumor tissue. This clonotype was obtained from a female donor with breast cancer. Some clones in this sample may be carry-over from other donors' samples. The genes are TRBV2 and TRBJ1-2; a weak D match, TRBD1 (6 bases). The CDR3 sequence is CASSTGIRGYTF. Written as DNA, the CDR3 is TGTGCCAGCAGTACAGGGATCCGGGGCTACACCTTC.